The 3 T cell receptor beta chains presented below share a single source sample, sequenced in a study of T cell repertoires in ileal Crohn's disease. Clones were sequenced by immunoSEQ multiplex PCR, and TCRdb holds only the in-frame ones, with some missing. The sample includes roughly 60,000 clones, roughly nine tenths of them seen just once. Indicated time point: neoterminal ileum biopsy at postoperative endoscopy, about 6 months after surgery. Sequencing input: ileal tissue. The receptors stem from an adult with Crohn's disease.

J is TRBJ2-7 and V is TRBV5-8; 8 nucleotides match TRBD1. CDR1 and CDR2 (germline): SGHTS, YDEGEE. This CDR3 is built from 14 residues. The ends lost 9 bases at V and 6 bases at J; junction bases unmatched: 14. CDR3: CATRLGQGFSEQYF. CDR3 nucleotide sequence: TGTGCCACCCGACTCGGACAGGGTTTCTCCGAGCAGTACTTC.

This clone was detected only a few times. The chain couples TRBV7-8 to TRBJ2-1; 8 nucleotides agree with TRBD1. Germline-derived CDR1 and CDR2 are SGHVS and FQNEAQ. The CDR3 is 15 residues long. Trimming removed 1 base from V and 5 bases from J; junction bases left unmatched: 4. The CDR3 sequence is CASSLGQGLNNEQFF. CDR3 bases: TGTGCCAGCAGCTTAGGACAGGGGTTGAACAATGAGCAGTTCTTC.

The chain employs TRBV11-2 and TRBJ1-2; D possibly corresponds to TRBD1 (6 bases). The CDR3 is 14 amino acids. Germline CDR1 reads SGHAT; CDR2 reads FQNNGV. The V end lost 1 base, the J end lost 8 bases, and 14 bases lay between the germline ends. The CDR3 reads CASSLVRGWSGYTF. CDR3 sequence (DNA): TGTGCCAGCAGCTTAGTCAGGGGCTGGAGCGGCTACACCTTC.